This T cell receptor beta chain was captured in a study of monozygotic twins with inflammatory bowel disease. TCRdb re-called the 5' RACE reads and gives one entry per CDR3 protein, without DNA. The sample's table shows around 99,000 distinct CDR3 sequences. The receptor was derived from a human donor with ulcerative colitis or Crohn's disease, or a healthy co-twin of an affected twin (not recorded which). Sequences were obtained from blood.

CDR3 protein: CASSESRGLEQYF. This chain joins TRBV10-2 and TRBJ2-7; TCRdb outputs TRBD1, but without DNA this stays unchecked. This CDR3 has 13 amino acids. Per the germline V gene, CDR1 is WSHSY and CDR2 is SAAADI.